The 12 T cell receptor beta chains below were found in one sample sequenced in a study of tumor and adjacent non-tumor tissue in lung cancer. TCRbeta libraries were built with three rounds of nested PCR, modified from ARM-PCR. TCRdb re-analysed the multiplex PCR reads in MiXCR, keeping a single row per CDR3 protein. The table includes about 98,000 distinct CDR3 sequences, 80% detected once. The template was RNA from unsorted bulk tissue. The normal lung tissue was taken more than 3 cm from the tumor edge. Sequenced: distant non-tumor lung tissue. These receptors were taken from a man in his sixties with small cell lung cancer.

A word on this clonotype: This may stem from a read error, because a much larger clone lies one nucleotide away. The rearrangement joins TRBV20-1 to TRBJ1-1; 10 bases match TRBD1. Germline lookup yields CDR1 DFQATT and CDR2 SNEGSKA (reference sequence). V dropped 5 bases and J dropped 5; count of bases not matched to a gene: 8. There are 14 residues in the CDR3. The CDR3 protein is CSAWGQGLVTEAFF. The CDR3 DNA sequence: TGCAGTGCTTGGGGACAGGGGTTGGTGACTGAAGCTTTCTTT.

This clonotype was detected ten times or more. The V gene is TRBV7-8, the J gene TRBJ2-7; TRBD1 agrees at 7 bases. In germline, CDR1 is SGHVS, CDR2 FQNEAQ. The V gene end was trimmed by 5 bases and the J gene end by 12 bases; junction bases not matched to a gene: 10. The CDR3 covers 12 residues. CDR3 sequence reads: CASSLPDRDRYF. The CDR3 DNA sequence: TGTGCCAGCAGCCTACCCGACAGGGACCGGTACTTC. The entire variable domain, with the rest obtained from reference TRBV7-8 and TRBJ2-7, is as follows: GAGVSQSPRYKVAKRGQDVALRCDPISGHVSLFWYQQALGQGPEFLTYFQNEAQLDKSGLPSDRFFAERPEGSVSTLKIQRTQQEDSAVYLCASSLPDRDRYFGPGTRLTVT.

For this clonotype: A much larger clone differs from this one at a single base, so this may be a read error. The chain joins TRBV20-1 to TRBJ2-7; 8 positions match TRBD2. This CDR3 spans 13 amino acids. The V and J ends lost 5 bases and 7 bases, in that order; junction bases with no gene match: 10. Germline loops: CDR1 DFQATT, CDR2 SNEGSKA (reference sequence). The CDR3 spells CSAAGTSDGEQYV. CDR3 nucleotide sequence: TGCAGTGCTGCCGGGACTAGTGATGGAGAGCAGTACGTC.

Turning to this clonotype: The junction departs from germline at one end; a sequencing error may be responsible. The chain is built from TRBV6-1 and TRBJ2-1, with 9 nucleotides matching TRBD2. CDR1 MNHNS and CDR2 SASEGT come from the germline V gene. The CDR3 extends over 14 amino acids. CDR3 in amino acids: CTSNFSGSMNEQFF. CDR3 in DNA: TGTACCAGCAACTTTAGCGGGAGCATGAATGAGCAGTTCTTC.

The genes are TRBV10-2 and TRBJ2-7; D could derive from TRBD1 or TRBD2 (5 bases each). CDR3 length equals 15 residues. Germline V gene sequence: CDR1 WSHSY, CDR2 SAAADI. The CDR3 sequence is CASGDQGRGNYEQYV. The CDR3 region has the DNA TGCGCCAGCGGTGACCAGGGACGGGGAAACTACGAGCAGTACGTC.

A single count supports this clonotype. This could be a read error, since a much larger clone is one nucleotide away. The chain couples TRBV30 to TRBJ2-1; 7 bases map to TRBD1. V lost 2 bases to trimming and J lost 8 bases; unmatched junction nucleotides: 6. The CDR3 is made up of 13 amino acids. Per germline, CDR1 GTSNPN and CDR2 SVGIG (reference sequence). CDR3 protein: CAWSHKGADEQFF. The CDR3 nucleotides read TGTGCCTGGAGTCATAAGGGGGCAGATGAGCAGTTCTTC.

V is TRBV20-1 and J is TRBJ1-1, with 9 nucleotides matching TRBD1. V shed 6 bases, J shed 5 bases, and the junction held 7 bases outside the gene matches. Germline V gene lookup returns CDR1 DFQATT and CDR2 SNEGSKA (reference sequence). The CDR3 is 13 amino acids. CDR3 nucleotides: TGCAGTGCATCGGGACAGGGAGGGACTGAAGCTTTCTTT. This sequence encodes CSASGQGGTEAFF.

About this clonotype: It is unclear where the CDR3 begins or ends on the DNA, so no DNA is shown, and the CDR3 is as TCRdb lists it. The rearrangement joins TRBV11-2 to TRBJ2-2; TRBD1, the table's D call, lacks a check against the DNA. The CDR3 has 14 residues if both end residues are counted. In germline, CDR1 is SGHAT, CDR2 FQNNGV. CDR3 sequence reads: CASSFARGTGELLF.

Remarks on this clonotype: A much bigger clone sits one base away, suggesting this may be a read error. The J gene is TRBJ1-2, the V gene TRBV28; the D is unclear. The germline V and J ends were trimmed by 5 bases and 8 bases, with 9 bases remaining between them. Looked up from germline, CDR1 is MDHEN and CDR2 is SYDVKM. The CDR3 length is 11 residues. CDR3 protein: CASSPGIGYTF. The CDR3, as DNA: TGTGCCAGCAGTCCGGGGATCGGCTACACCTTC.

The chain uses TRBV12-3 or TRBV12-4 and TRBJ1-2, with D perhaps TRBD1 (5 bases). This CDR3 has 15 amino acids. Trimming took off 7 bases at V and 7 bases at J, with 22 bases between the two ends. The CDR3: CASITTDHSNVGYTF. The CDR3 region has the DNA TGTGCCAGCATAACGACAGACCATTCGAACGTTGGCTACACCTTC.

Details on this clonotype: One base away lies a much larger clone, so this may be a sequencing read error. This chain uses TRBV20-1 with TRBJ1-4; D not certain. V was pared by 8 bases and J by 4 bases, with 17 bases between. The CDR3 is 14 residues long. Germline CDR1 and CDR2: DFQATT and SNEGSKA (reference sequence). CDR3 bases: TGCAGTACCTACGGGCCCCTACTTAATGAAAAACTGTTTTTT. It yields the protein CSTYGPLLNEKLFF.

Notes on this clonotype: The junction and the germline gene differ at one end; a read error may be behind it. The rearrangement joins TRBV5-6 to TRBJ1-1, with 7 bases aligning to TRBD1. Germline loops: CDR1 SGHDT, CDR2 YYEEEE. The CDR3 length is 16 residues. The CDR3 bases are TGTACCAGCAGCTTGGCCTTCGGGACAGCGAACACTGAAGCCTTCTTT. As protein: CTSSLAFGTANTEAFF.